This is a list of T cell receptor beta chains from one sample in a study of blood T cell repertoires in COVID-19. The data were produced by immunoSEQ multiplex PCR, yet TCRdb's version contains in-frame clones alone and is incomplete. The sample includes around 100,000 clones, about 83% seen only once; the top ten take just under 2%. The source material was peripheral blood. The receptor set was obtained from a man in his sixties or seventies with active or convalescent COVID-19. CDR3s include the opening cysteine and the closing phenylalanine or tryptophan. The D gene is left open where the match is weak. The size field is filled for only some rows; it gives once, few, many or a size class.

V	D	size	J	CDR3	DNA
TRBV4-1	TRBD1	NA	TRBJ1-2	CASRPGQGGIYGYTF	TGCGCCAGCCGACCCGGACAGGGTGGTATCTATGGCTACACCTTC
TRBV9	NA	NA	TRBJ1-3	CASSPGGALTSGNTIYF	TGTGCCAGCAGCCCTGGGGGGGCTCTAACCTCTGGAAACACCATATATTTT
TRBV15	TRBD1	NA	TRBJ1-1	CATSRGTGANTEAFF	TGTGCCACCAGCAGAGGGACAGGGGCAAACACTGAAGCTTTCTTT
TRBV7-2	NA	NA	TRBJ1-5	CASSLARDQPQHF	TGTGCCAGCAGCTTAGCCAGGGATCAGCCCCAGCATTTT
TRBV28	NA	once	TRBJ1-1	CASSLKQNTEAFF	TGTGCCAGCAGTTTAAAACAGAACACTGAAGCTTTCTTT
TRBV7-2	TRBD1	NA	TRBJ1-1	CASSVGQPNTEAFF	TGTGCCAGCAGCGTGGGACAGCCGAACACTGAAGCTTTCTTT
TRBV29-1	TRBD1	NA	TRBJ2-5	CSVLGTGGRETQYF	TGCAGCGTTCTCGGGACAGGGGGACGAGAGACCCAGTACTTC
TRBV11-2	NA	once	TRBJ1-1	CASSLVGGNTEAFF	TGTGCCAGCAGCTTGGTAGGGGGGAACACTGAAGCTTTCTTT
TRBV5-1	TRBD1	once	TRBJ1-2	CASRRNFNQGARNYGYTF	TGCGCCAGCAGACGAAATTTCAACCAGGGGGCGCGCAACTATGGCTACACCTTC
TRBV28	NA	NA	TRBJ1-5	CASSSSLETGSNQPQHF	TGTGCCAGCAGTTCATCCCTAGAGACAGGTAGCAATCAGCCCCAGCATTTT
TRBV7-6	NA	NA	TRBJ2-3	CASSPLPGGTDTQYF	TGTGCCAGCAGTCCCCTGCCGGGGGGCACAGATACGCAGTATTTT